A selection of T cell receptor beta chains follows, all from one sample in a study of technical replicates of blood from several donors. The repertoire was sequenced with immunoSEQ multiplex PCR; TCRdb's copy has only in-frame clones and lacks some. This table has 65,000 to 95,000 clones, 90% to 95% appearing once. Sequenced material: T cells isolated from PBMCs. All receptors come from a human donor in good health. CDR3s include the opening cysteine and the closing phenylalanine or tryptophan. A D gene is named only where the DNA matches it firmly. The listing skips clone size in some rows; elsewhere it reads once, few, many or a size class.

D gene	V gene	clone size	J gene	CDR3 protein	CDR3 DNA
NA	TRBV9	NA	TRBJ1-1	CASSVTGGNTEAFF	TGTGCCAGCAGCGTTACAGGCGGGAACACTGAAGCTTTCTTT
TRBD2	TRBV28	NA	TRBJ2-4	CASSLEREYQNIQYF	TGTGCCAGCAGTTTGGAGCGGGAGTACCAAAACATTCAGTACTTC
NA	TRBV6-6	once	TRBJ2-7	CASTAQGTTYEQYF	TGTGCCAGCACTGCGCAGGGGACTACCTACGAGCAGTACTTC
NA	TRBV10-1	NA	TRBJ2-7	CASSAGYEQYF	TGCGCCAGCAGTGCGGGTTACGAGCAGTACTTC
NA	TRBV7-6	NA	TRBJ2-2	CASSLTVNTGELFF	TGTGCCAGCAGCCTGACAGTTAACACCGGGGAGCTGTTTTTT
TRBD2	TRBV5-1	NA	TRBJ2-1	CASSLATTPGGNEQFF	TGCGCCAGCAGCTTGGCCACGACTCCGGGGGGGAATGAGCAGTTCTTC
TRBD1	TRBV27	once	TRBJ2-7	CASSLTGTGYEQYF	TGTGCCAGCAGTTTAACGGGGACAGGCTACGAGCAGTACTTC
TRBD2	TRBV7-8	NA	TRBJ2-7	CASSLIAGFSYEQYF	TGTGCCAGCAGCCTCATAGCGGGATTCTCCTACGAGCAGTACTTC
TRBD1	TRBV30	NA	TRBJ1-1	CACKDRVNTEAFF	TGTGCCTGTAAAGACAGGGTGAACACTGAAGCTTTCTTT
TRBD2	TRBV30	once	TRBJ2-3	CAWSKTAGVTDTQYF	TGTGCCTGGAGTAAAACCGCGGGGGTCACAGATACGCAGTATTTT
NA	TRBV5-4	NA	TRBJ1-2	CASSQGTAGGYTF	TGTGCCAGCAGCCAGGGGACGGCTGGGGGCTACACCTTC
NA	TRBV27	NA	TRBJ2-7	CASRSYYEQYF	TGTGCCAGCAGGTCCTACTACGAGCAGTACTTC
NA	TRBV5-1	NA	TRBJ1-4	CASSRRGSDEKLFF	TGCGCCAGCAGCCGCCGGGGGTCGGATGAAAAACTGTTTTTT
TRBD2	TRBV11-2	NA	TRBJ2-1	CASSLNPSGQQFF	TGTGCCAGCAGCTTAAACCCTAGCGGGCAGCAGTTCTTC
TRBD2	TRBV30	NA	TRBJ2-1	CAWSGKRDSYNEQFF	TGTGCCTGGAGCGGAAAGCGGGACTCCTACAATGAGCAGTTCTTC
TRBD1	TRBV2	NA	TRBJ2-3	CASKTGTGGPDTQYF	TGTGCCAGCAAGACCGGGACAGGGGGACCAGATACGCAGTATTTT
TRBD2	TRBV5-1	NA	TRBJ2-1	CASSLDASGSSYNEQFF	TGCGCCAGCAGCTTGGACGCTAGCGGGAGCTCCTACAATGAGCAGTTCTTC
TRBD1	TRBV5-6	NA	TRBJ1-2	CASSRWDRVPYGYTF	TGTGCCAGCAGCCGGTGGGACAGGGTCCCCTATGGCTACACCTTC
NA	TRBV6-6	NA	TRBJ1-1	CASCQGTEAFF	TGTGCCAGCTGTCAGGGTACTGAAGCTTTCTTT
NA	TRBV19	once	TRBJ2-7	CASSGIYEQYF	TGTGCCAGTAGCGGGATCTACGAGCAGTACTTC
TRBD2	TRBV7-9	once	TRBJ2-2	CASSKGTSVPPGELFF	TGTGCCAGCAGCAAAGGGACTAGCGTACCTCCCGGGGAGCTGTTTTTT
TRBD1	TRBV28	NA	TRBJ1-1	CASTIDRAEAFF	TGTGCCAGCACCATAGACAGGGCAGAAGCTTTCTTT
NA	TRBV9	NA	TRBJ2-1	CASSVERGYNEQFF	TGTGCCAGCAGCGTAGAAAGGGGCTACAATGAGCAGTTCTTC
NA	TRBV30	once	TRBJ1-3	CAWSGGEHGNTIYF	TGTGCCTGGAGTGGGGGGGAACATGGAAACACCATATATTTT
NA	TRBV6-1	NA	TRBJ1-1	CASSEAPLMQTEAFF	TGTGCCAGCAGTGAAGCGCCGCTTATGCAGACTGAAGCTTTCTTT
NA	TRBV9	NA	TRBJ1-3	CASSVGGPSSGGNTIYF	TGTGCCAGCAGCGTAGGGGGCCCGTCATCTGGAGGAAACACCATATATTTT
NA	TRBV7-6	NA	TRBJ2-3	CASSPHPRRELTDTQYF	TGTGCCAGCAGCCCACACCCCAGGAGGGAGCTCACAGATACGCAGTATTTT
TRBD1	TRBV7-8	NA	TRBJ2-7	CASSFAGTGGHEQYF	TGTGCCAGCAGCTTTGCCGGGACAGGGGGCCACGAGCAGTACTTC
NA	TRBV7-8	NA	TRBJ1-1	CASSLAGQPWNTEAFF	TGTGCCAGCAGCTTAGCCGGACAGCCCTGGAACACTGAAGCTTTCTTT
TRBD2	TRBV18	NA	TRBJ2-1	CASSPIVQGIRTSGHNEQFF	TGTGCCAGCTCACCAATTGTACAAGGGATTAGGACTAGCGGACACAATGAGCAGTTCTTC
TRBD1	TRBV9	once	TRBJ1-1	CASSGYRGGNAEAFF	TGTGCCAGCAGCGGATACAGGGGGGGGAACGCTGAAGCTTTCTTT
NA	TRBV2	NA	TRBJ1-1	CASGNRALNAEAFF	TGTGCCAGCGGAAACAGGGCCTTGAACGCTGAAGCTTTCTTT
TRBD1	TRBV4-3	NA	TRBJ2-1	CASRVRDRSYNEQFF	TGCGCCAGCAGGGTCCGGGACAGGAGCTACAATGAGCAGTTCTTC
TRBD1	TRBV19	NA	TRBJ2-7	CASSQTGAYEQYF	TGTGCCAGTAGTCAAACAGGGGCTTACGAGCAGTACTTC
NA	TRBV5-1	NA	TRBJ1-3	CASSSLPTSNSGNTIYF	TGCGCCAGCAGCTCCCTACCCACTTCCAACTCTGGAAACACCATATATTTT
TRBD2	TRBV19	NA	TRBJ2-1	CASSTTSGITYSYNEQFF	TGTGCCAGTAGTACGACTAGCGGGATAACCTACTCCTACAATGAGCAGTTCTTC
NA	TRBV11-2	NA	TRBJ2-1	CASSLIVNEQFF	TGTGCCAGCAGCCTAATAGTAAATGAGCAGTTCTTC
TRBD1	TRBV9	NA	TRBJ1-5	CASTISGTALYGNQPQHF	TGTGCCAGCACCATTAGCGGGACAGCGCTCTATGGCAATCAGCCCCAGCATTTT
TRBD1	TRBV5-4	NA	TRBJ1-2	CASSLEGVTGTATGYTF	TGTGCCAGCAGCTTGGAAGGGGTAACCGGGACAGCAACGGGCTACACCTTC
NA	TRBV6-1	NA	TRBJ2-2	CASITQNTGELFF	TGTGCCAGCATCACACAGAACACCGGGGAGCTGTTTTTT
NA	TRBV19	NA	TRBJ1-2	CASSMDFYGYTF	TGTGCCAGTAGTATGGACTTCTATGGCTACACCTTC
TRBD1	TRBV19	once	TRBJ1-1	CASSARVTGGLPEAFF	TGTGCCAGTAGTGCGAGGGTGACAGGGGGCTTGCCTGAAGCTTTCTTT
TRBD1	TRBV28	NA	TRBJ2-5	CASSLTGVFSLGETQYF	TGTGCCAGCAGCTTAACAGGGGTGTTTAGTCTTGGCGAGACCCAGTACTTC
NA	TRBV2	once	TRBJ2-1	CASSEDSLDHEQFF	TGTGCCAGCAGTGAAGACTCCCTTGATCATGAGCAGTTCTTC
NA	TRBV20-1	NA	TRBJ1-1	CSALKNTEAFF	TGCAGTGCCTTAAAGAACACTGAAGCTTTCTTT
TRBD2	TRBV7-2	once	TRBJ2-4	CASSPSSLGLANIQYF	TGTGCCAGCAGCCCCAGTAGTTTGGGACTAGCAAACATTCAGTACTTC
NA	TRBV6-5	few	TRBJ1-1	CASSLGANEAFF	TGTGCCAGCAGCTTGGGGGCGAATGAAGCTTTCTTT
NA	TRBV19	NA	TRBJ2-5	CARGGTTQYF	TGTGCCAGAGGGGGTACTACCCAGTACTTC
NA	TRBV21-1	NA	TRBJ2-2	CASSKDQGLNTGELFF	TGTGCCAGCAGCAAAGACCAGGGCCTGAACACCGGGGAGCTGTTTTTT
TRBD2	TRBV9	NA	TRBJ2-3	CASSVSGRVADTQYF	TGTGCCAGCAGCGTAAGCGGGAGGGTGGCAGATACGCAGTATTTT
TRBD1	TRBV2	NA	TRBJ2-5	CASYRGRRETQYF	TGTGCCAGCTACAGGGGGCGCCGGGAGACCCAGTACTTC
NA	TRBV4-3	NA	TRBJ1-4	CASSQVGENEKLFF	TGCGCCAGCAGCCAAGTAGGAGAAAATGAAAAACTGTTTTTT
TRBD2	TRBV10-1	NA	TRBJ2-7	CASSDPSGSYEQYF	TGCGCCAGCAGTGATCCTAGCGGTTCCTACGAGCAGTACTTC
NA	TRBV5-1	NA	TRBJ2-7	CASSLLSNEQYF	TGCGCCAGCAGCTTGCTATCGAACGAGCAGTACTTC